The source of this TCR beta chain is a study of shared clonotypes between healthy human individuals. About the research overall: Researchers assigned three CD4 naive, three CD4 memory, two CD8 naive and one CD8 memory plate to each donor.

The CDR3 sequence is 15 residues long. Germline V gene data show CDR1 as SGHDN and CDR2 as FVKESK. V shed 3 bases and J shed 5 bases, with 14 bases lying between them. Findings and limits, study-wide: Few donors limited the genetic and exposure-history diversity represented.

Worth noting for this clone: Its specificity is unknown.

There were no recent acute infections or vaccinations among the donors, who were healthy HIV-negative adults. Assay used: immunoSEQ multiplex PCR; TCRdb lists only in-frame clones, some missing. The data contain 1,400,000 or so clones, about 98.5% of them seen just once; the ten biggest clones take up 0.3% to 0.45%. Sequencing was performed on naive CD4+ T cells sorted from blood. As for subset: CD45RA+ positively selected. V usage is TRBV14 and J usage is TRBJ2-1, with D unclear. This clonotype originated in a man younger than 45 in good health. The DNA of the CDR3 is TGTGCCAGCAGCCACATAGGGCGTAGTCACAATGAGCAGTTCTTC. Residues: CASSHIGRSHNEQFF.